These 12 T cell receptor beta chains came from one sample sequenced in a study of cytomegalovirus exposure and HLA in healthy donors. 60 Vbeta and 13 Jbeta primers were used in PCR. This table comes from immunoSEQ multiplex PCR, and its TCRdb copy is limited to in-frame clones, with some not included. The table has approximately 88,000 clones, about 80% seen once. Source material: PBMCs. These receptors all come from a male donor in good health and CMV-seronegative.

The chain joins TRBV28 to TRBJ2-7, with TRBD1 matching 9 bases. The germline V gene has CDR1 MDHEN and CDR2 SYDVKM. The junction had 8 bases not matched to a gene; V was cut back by 6 bases and J by 2 bases. The CDR3 extends over 15 amino acids. The CDR3: CASSGRDREAYEQYF. The CDR3 coding sequence is TGTGCCAGCAGCGGACGGGACAGGGAGGCCTACGAGCAGTACTTC.

V usage is TRBV27 and J usage is TRBJ2-1; D is unclear. Looked up from germline, CDR1 is MNHEY and CDR2 is SMNVEV (reference sequence). Trimming removed 3 bases from V and 0 bases from J, with 24 bases in between. CDR3 length equals 20 residues. CDR3 in DNA: TGTGCCAGCAGTTTGTATACCTTTCGAGGCGCGACGGGCTCCTACAATGAGCAGTTCTTC. This codes for CASSLYTFRGATGSYNEQFF.

The rearrangement joins TRBV9 to TRBJ1-2; D is uncertain. V shed 0 bases and J shed 4 bases, with 7 bases lying between them. Germline V gene sequence: CDR1 SGDLS, CDR2 YYNGEE. This CDR3 is built from 13 residues. This CDR3 reads CASSVGRAYGYTF. Written as DNA, the CDR3 is TGTGCCAGCAGCGTAGGGAGGGCCTATGGCTACACCTTC.

The J gene is TRBJ1-1, the V gene TRBV9; D perhaps matches TRBD1 (5 bases). Germline V gene sequence: CDR1 SGDLS, CDR2 YYNGEE. This CDR3 has 14 amino acids. Trimming removed 3 bases at V and 1 base at J, with 10 bases between. Here the CDR3 reads CASSAQVENTEAFF. The DNA for the CDR3 is TGTGCCAGCAGCGCACAGGTCGAGAACACTGAAGCTTTCTTT.

The chain carries TRBV11-2 and TRBJ2-7, with D tentatively TRBD1 (6 bases). CDR1 and CDR2 from the germline V gene are SGHAT and FQNNGV. This CDR3 contains 11 residues. V was clipped by 3 bases and J by 8 bases, with 8 bases between them. The CDR3 spells CASSFQGKQYF. CDR3 nucleotides: TGTGCCAGCAGCTTCCAGGGGAAGCAGTACTTC.

The rearrangement joins TRBV13 to TRBJ2-5; 7 nucleotides line up with TRBD1. CDR1 and CDR2 (germline): PRHDT, FYEKMQ (reference sequence). J lost 1 base, V lost 5 bases, and 4 bases had no gene match. The CDR3 is 14 residues long. Here the CDR3 reads CASSAWDSQETQYF. CDR3 DNA: TGTGCCAGCAGCGCCTGGGACAGCCAAGAGACCCAGTACTTC.

The chain combines TRBV9 with TRBJ2-7; D is perhaps TRBD1 (6 bases). The V and J ends lost 0 bases and 3 bases respectively, with 7 bases between them. The CDR3 is 13 residues long. Germline V lookup: CDR1 SGDLS, CDR2 YYNGEE. DNA for the CDR3: TGTGCCAGCAGCGTAGAGGACAGCTACGAGCAGTACTTC. Translated: CASSVEDSYEQYF.

The V call is TRBV28, the J call TRBJ1-2; D possibly corresponds to TRBD1 (5 bases). Trimming removed 7 bases from V and 4 bases from J, with 19 bases in between. The germline V gene encodes CDR1 MDHEN and CDR2 SYDVKM. The CDR3 runs 15 residues. This CDR3 reads CASTPPGVHTYGYTF. The CDR3 nucleotides are TGTGCCAGCACCCCCCCGGGGGTTCACACCTATGGCTACACCTTC.

The chain is built from TRBV28 and TRBJ1-2, with a possible D match to TRBD1 (6 bases). V was cut by 4 bases and J by 8 bases, with 20 bases left in between. CDR1 is MDHEN and CDR2 is SYDVKM in the germline V gene. There are 15 residues in the CDR3. CDR3 nucleotides: TGTGCCAGCAGTTCTTCAACCACAGGGTTAGGAGGCTACACCTTC. Amino acid sequence: CASSSSTTGLGGYTF.

The chain is built from TRBV2 and TRBJ2-3; tentatively, D is TRBD2 (5 bases). The germline CDR1 and CDR2 sequences are SNHLY and FYNNEI. The length of the CDR3 is 11 residues. V lost 9 bases, J lost 8 bases, and 12 bases lay in between. CDR3 DNA sequence: TGTGCCAGTACCGAGGGAGTTACGCAGTATTTT. As protein: CASTEGVTQYF.

The chain joins TRBV9 to TRBJ2-2, with a tentative D call TRBD1 (5 bases). V was clipped by 1 base and J by 5 bases, with 12 bases between them. Germline V gene sequence: CDR1 SGDLS, CDR2 YYNGEE. The CDR3 length is 15 residues. The CDR3 reads CASSVQGVGTGELFF. Here the CDR3 DNA reads TGTGCCAGCAGCGTACAGGGTGTAGGAACCGGGGAGCTGTTTTTT.

This chain connects TRBV5-1 to TRBJ1-5; D is ambiguous. Germline loops: CDR1 SGHRS, CDR2 YFSETQ. Trimming removed 0 bases at V and 0 bases at J, with 7 bases between. The CDR3 covers 15 residues. The CDR3 spells CASSLDRDSNQPQHF. The DNA of the CDR3 is TGCGCCAGCAGCTTGGACCGGGATAGCAATCAGCCCCAGCATTTT.